In its sample, the clone carrying this T cell receptor beta chain was seen a few times. The antigen is undetermined. Germline values: CDR1 ENHRY, CDR2 SYGVKD. V was trimmed by 3 bases and J by 10 bases, leaving 16 bases between them. The CDR3 sequence is 15 residues long. The data belong to a study of beta chain features in type 1 diabetes. Study information: Age, gender, cell numbers and subset yield matched between patients and controls. The study's findings and limits: All four CD4+ subsets of Type 1 diabetes patients contained TCRB CDR3s that were moderately but significantly shorter. A possible short-template PCR bias applies equally to patients and controls. More deletions and fewer insertions at VDJ junctions were seen in type 1 diabetes patients.

The investigators reverse transcribed all of the isolated RNA, so they sequenced expressed TCRB transcripts. Data came from immunoSEQ multiplex PCR; TCRdb stores just in-frame clones and leaves some out. The table has hundreds of thousands of clones, 15% to 18% seen once. The chain links TRBV10-3 to TRBJ2-6; D might be TRBD2 (5 bases). The receptor was isolated from a man between 18 and 29 years old in good health. Sample: naive CD4+ T cells from blood. The CDR3: CAISDEGVVRNVLTF. CDR3 nucleotide sequence: TGTGCCATCAGTGATGAGGGTGTCGTTCGGAACGTCCTGACTTTC.